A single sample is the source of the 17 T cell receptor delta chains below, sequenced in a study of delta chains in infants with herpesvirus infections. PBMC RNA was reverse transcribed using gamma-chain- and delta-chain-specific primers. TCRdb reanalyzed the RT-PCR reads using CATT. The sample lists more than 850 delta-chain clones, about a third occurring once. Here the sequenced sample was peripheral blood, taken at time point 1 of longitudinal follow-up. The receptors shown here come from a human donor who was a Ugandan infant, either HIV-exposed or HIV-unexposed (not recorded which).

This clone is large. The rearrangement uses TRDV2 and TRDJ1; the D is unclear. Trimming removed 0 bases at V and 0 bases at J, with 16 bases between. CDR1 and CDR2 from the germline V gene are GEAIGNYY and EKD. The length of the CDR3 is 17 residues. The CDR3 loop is CACDTGGHFIYTDKLIF. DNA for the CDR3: TGTGCCTGTGACACCGGAGGGCACTTCATCTACACCGATAAACTCATCTTT.

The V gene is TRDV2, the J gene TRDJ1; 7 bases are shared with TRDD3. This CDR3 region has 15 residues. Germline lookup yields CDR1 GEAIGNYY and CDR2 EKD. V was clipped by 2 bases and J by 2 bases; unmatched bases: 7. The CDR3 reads CACDITGDRTDKLIF. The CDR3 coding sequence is TGTGCCTGTGACATTACTGGGGATAGGACCGATAAACTCATCTTT.

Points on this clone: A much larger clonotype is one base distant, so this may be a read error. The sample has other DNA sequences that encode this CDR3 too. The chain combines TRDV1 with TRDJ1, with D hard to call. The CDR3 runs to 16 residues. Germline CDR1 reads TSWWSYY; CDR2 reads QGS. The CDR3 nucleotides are TGTGCTCTTGGGGAACCTGGACAGCGGTTTACCGATAAACTTATCTTT. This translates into CALGEPGQRFTDKLIF.

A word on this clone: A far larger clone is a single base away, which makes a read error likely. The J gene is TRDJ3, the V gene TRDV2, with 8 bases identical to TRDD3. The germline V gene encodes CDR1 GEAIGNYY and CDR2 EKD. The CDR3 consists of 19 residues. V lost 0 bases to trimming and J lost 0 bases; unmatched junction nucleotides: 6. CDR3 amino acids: CACDTLLGVNSWDTRQMFF. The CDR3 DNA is TGTGCCTGTGACACCCTACTGGGGGTCAACTCCTGGGACACCCGACAGATGTTTTTC.

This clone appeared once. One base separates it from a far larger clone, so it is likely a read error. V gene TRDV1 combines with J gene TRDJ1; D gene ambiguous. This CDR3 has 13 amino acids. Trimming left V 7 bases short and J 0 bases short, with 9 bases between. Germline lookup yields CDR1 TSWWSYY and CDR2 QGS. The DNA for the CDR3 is TGTGCTCTTGAGGGACAGTACACCGATAAACTCATCTTT. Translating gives CALEGQYTDKLIF.

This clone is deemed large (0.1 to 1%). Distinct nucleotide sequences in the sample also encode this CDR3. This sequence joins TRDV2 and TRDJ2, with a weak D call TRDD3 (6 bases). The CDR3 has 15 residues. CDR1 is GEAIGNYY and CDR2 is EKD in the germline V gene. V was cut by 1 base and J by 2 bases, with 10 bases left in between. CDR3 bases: TGTGCCTGTGACACTTGGGGGTCGTTGACAGCACAACTCTTCTTT. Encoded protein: CACDTWGSLTAQLFF.

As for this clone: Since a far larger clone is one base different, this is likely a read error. CDR3 sequence reads: CARGERRSLVWVPYTDKLIF. As DNA, the CDR3 is TGTGCTCGTGGGGAACGGAGGTCCTTGGTATGGGTACCTTACACCGATAAACTCATCTTT. The rearrangement links TRDV1 to TRDJ1, with D perhaps TRDD3 (5 bases). The CDR3 length is 20 residues. CDR1 is TSWWSYY and CDR2 is QGS in the germline V gene.

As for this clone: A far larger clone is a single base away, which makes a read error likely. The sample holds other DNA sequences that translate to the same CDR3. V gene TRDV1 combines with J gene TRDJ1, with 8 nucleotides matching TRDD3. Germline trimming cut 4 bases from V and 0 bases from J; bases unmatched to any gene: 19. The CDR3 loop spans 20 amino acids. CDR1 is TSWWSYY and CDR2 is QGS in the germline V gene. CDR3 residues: CALGGLFLQLGGRYTDKLIF. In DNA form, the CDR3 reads TGTGCTCTTGGGGGGCTTTTCCTGCAACTGGGGGGTAGATACACCGATAAACTCATCTTT.

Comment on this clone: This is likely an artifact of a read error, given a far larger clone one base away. This CDR3 reads CACDTVGGDTTAQLFF. The CDR3 DNA reads as TGTGCCTGTGACACCGTCGGGGGGGATACAACAGCACAACTCTTCTTT. This chain links TRDV2 with TRDJ2, with 9 bases identical to TRDD3. CDR1 and CDR2 from the germline V gene are GEAIGNYY and EKD. The CDR3 totals 16 residues. After removal of 0 bases from V and 5 bases from J, the junction contained 6 bases not matched to a gene.

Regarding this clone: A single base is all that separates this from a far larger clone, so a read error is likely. CDR3 in amino acids: CACDTGYTDKLIF. In DNA, the CDR3 is TGTGCCTGTGACACGGGATACACCGATAAACTCATCTTT. The chain links TRDV2 to TRDJ2; possibly TRDD3 for D (5 bases). The end of the DNA aligns better with TRDJ1, so the J call may be wrong. The CDR3 consists of 13 residues. The germline CDR1 and CDR2 sequences are GEAIGNYY and EKD.

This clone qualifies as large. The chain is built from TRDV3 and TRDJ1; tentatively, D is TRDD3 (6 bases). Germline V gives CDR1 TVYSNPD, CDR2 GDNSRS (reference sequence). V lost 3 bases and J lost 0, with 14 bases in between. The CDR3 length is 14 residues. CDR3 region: CAFRGGKYTDKLIF. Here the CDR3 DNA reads TGTGCCTTCAGGGGGGGGAAGTACACCGATAAACTCATCTTT.

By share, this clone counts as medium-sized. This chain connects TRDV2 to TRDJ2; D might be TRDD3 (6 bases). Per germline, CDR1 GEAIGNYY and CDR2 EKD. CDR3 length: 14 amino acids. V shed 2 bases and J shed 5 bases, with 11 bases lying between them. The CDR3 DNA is TGTGCCTGTGACAAAATGGGGGGTACAGCACAACTCTTCTTT. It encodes CACDKMGGTAQLFF.

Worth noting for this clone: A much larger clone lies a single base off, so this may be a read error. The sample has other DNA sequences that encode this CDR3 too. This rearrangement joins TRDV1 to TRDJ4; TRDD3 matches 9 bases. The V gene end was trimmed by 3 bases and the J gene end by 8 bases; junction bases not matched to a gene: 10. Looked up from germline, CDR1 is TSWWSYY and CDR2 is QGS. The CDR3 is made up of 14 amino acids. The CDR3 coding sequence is TGTGCTCTTGGGGAGCACCGGGGATACGGAACACTGATCTTT. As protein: CALGEHRGYGTLIF.

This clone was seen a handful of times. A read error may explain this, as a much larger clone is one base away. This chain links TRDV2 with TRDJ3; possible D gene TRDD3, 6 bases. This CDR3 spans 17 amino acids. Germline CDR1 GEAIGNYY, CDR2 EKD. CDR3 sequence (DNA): TGTGCCTGTGACAATACTGGGAGCTCCTGGGACACCGGACAGATGTTTTTC. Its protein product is CACDNTGSSWDTGQMFF.

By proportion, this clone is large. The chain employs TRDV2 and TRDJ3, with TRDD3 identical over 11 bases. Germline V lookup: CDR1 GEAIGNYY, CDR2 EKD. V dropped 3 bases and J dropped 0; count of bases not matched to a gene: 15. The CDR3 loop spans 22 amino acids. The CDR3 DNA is TGTGCCTGTGACTCCTTCGGGTGGGGGATACGCTCTAGCTCCTGGGACACCCGACAGATGTTTTTC. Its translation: CACDSFGWGIRSSSWDTRQMFF.

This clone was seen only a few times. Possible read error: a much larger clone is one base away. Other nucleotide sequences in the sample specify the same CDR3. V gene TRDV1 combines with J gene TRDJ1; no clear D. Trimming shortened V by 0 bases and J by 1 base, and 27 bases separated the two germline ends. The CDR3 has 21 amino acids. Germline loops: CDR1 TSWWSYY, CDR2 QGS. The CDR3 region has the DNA TGTGCTCTTGGGGAACTAGGATCGGTCCCTCTTACATGGATCCCCACCGATAAACTCATCTTT. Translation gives CALGELGSVPLTWIPTDKLIF.

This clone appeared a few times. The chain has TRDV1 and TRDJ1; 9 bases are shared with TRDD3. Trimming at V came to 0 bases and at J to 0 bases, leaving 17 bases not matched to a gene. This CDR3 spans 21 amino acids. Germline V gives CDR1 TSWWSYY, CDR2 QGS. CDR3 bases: TGTGCTCTTGGGGAACTCGGATGGGGTGGGGGATATTTATCATACACCGATAAACTCATCTTT. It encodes CALGELGWGGGYLSYTDKLIF.